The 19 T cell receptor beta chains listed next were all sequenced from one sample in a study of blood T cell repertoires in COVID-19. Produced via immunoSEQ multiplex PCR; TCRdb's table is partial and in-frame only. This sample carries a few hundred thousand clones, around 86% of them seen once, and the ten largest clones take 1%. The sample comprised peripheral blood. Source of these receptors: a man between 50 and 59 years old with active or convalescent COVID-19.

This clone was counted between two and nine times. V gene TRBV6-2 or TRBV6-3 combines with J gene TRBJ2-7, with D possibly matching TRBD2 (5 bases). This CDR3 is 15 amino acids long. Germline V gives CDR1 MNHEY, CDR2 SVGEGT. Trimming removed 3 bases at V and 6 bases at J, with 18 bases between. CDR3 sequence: CASSYEGTGFREQYF. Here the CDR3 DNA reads TGTGCCAGCAGTTATGAGGGCACCGGCTTTCGCGAGCAGTACTTC.

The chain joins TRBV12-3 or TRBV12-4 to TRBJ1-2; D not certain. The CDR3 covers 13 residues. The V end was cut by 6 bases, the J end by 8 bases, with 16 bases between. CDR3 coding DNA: TGTGCCAGCAGCCCCGGGCCCCGAGGGGGCTACACCTTC. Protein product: CASSPGPRGGYTF.

The CDR3 reads CASRQTGYDVSVYEQYF. The CDR3 nucleotides read TGTGCCAGCAGACAAACAGGGTATGACGTAAGCGTTTACGAGCAGTACTTC. The chain couples TRBV27 to TRBJ2-7, with a tentative D call TRBD1 (6 bases). Trimming removed 6 bases from V and 4 bases from J, with 25 bases in between. The CDR3 length is 17 residues. Germline lookup yields CDR1 MNHEY and CDR2 SMNVEV (reference sequence).

For the CDR3, the DNA is TGTGCCAGCAGCCAAGTTGGGACAGGGTATGAAAAACTGTTTTTT. Protein sequence: CASSQVGTGYEKLFF. The J gene is TRBJ1-4, the V gene TRBV3-1 (or the pseudogene TRBV3-2); 9 nucleotides match TRBD1. The CDR3 length is 15 residues. In germline, CDR1 is LGHDT, CDR2 YNNKEL (reference sequence). The junction had 3 bases not matched to a gene; V was cut back by 1 base and J by 6 bases.

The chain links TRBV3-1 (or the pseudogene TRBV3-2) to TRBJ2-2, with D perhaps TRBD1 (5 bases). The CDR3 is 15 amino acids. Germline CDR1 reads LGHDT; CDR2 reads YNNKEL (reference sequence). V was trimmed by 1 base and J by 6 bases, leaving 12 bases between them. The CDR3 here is CASSQVTRGSGELFF. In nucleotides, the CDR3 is TGTGCCAGCAGCCAAGTTACAAGGGGCTCCGGGGAGCTGTTTTTT.

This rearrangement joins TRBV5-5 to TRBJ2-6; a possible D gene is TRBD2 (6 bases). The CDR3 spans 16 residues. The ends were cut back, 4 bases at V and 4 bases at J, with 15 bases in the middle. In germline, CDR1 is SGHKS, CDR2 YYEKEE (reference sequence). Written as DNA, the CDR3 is TGTGCCAGCAGCAAGGAGGGGAGGACGGGGGCCAACGTCCTGACTTTC. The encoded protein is CASSKEGRTGANVLTF.

The CDR3 DNA is TGCGCCAGCCGCCGGGACTCTTCCTACGAGCAGTACTTC. Translation gives CASRRDSSYEQYF. V usage is TRBV5-1 and J usage is TRBJ2-7; tentative D call: TRBD2 (6 bases). CDR3 length: 13 residues. The V gene's germline CDR1 is SGHRS and CDR2 YFSETQ. Trimming stripped 7 bases from V and 1 base from J, with 12 bases between.

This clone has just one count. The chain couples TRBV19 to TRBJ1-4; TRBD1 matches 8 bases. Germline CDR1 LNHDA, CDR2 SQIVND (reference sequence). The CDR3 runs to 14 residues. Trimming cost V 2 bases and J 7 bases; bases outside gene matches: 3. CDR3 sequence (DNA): TGTGCCAGTAGTATAAAGACAGGGGCTGAAAAACTGTTTTTT. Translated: CASSIKTGAEKLFF.

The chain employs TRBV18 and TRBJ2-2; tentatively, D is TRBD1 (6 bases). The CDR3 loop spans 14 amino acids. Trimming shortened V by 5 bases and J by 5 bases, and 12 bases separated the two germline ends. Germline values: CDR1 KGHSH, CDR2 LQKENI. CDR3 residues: CASSMDSSTGELFF. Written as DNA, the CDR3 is TGTGCCAGCTCAATGGACAGCTCGACCGGGGAGCTGTTTTTT.

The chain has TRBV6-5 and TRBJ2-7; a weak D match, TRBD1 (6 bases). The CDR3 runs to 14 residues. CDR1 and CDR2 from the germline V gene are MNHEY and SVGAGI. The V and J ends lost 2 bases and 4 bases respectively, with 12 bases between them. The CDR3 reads CASSYQGMVYEQYF. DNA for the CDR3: TGTGCCAGCAGTTACCAGGGGATGGTGTACGAGCAGTACTTC.

CDR3 region: CAISETGDYGYTF. The CDR3 nucleotides are TGTGCCATCAGTGAGACAGGGGACTATGGCTACACCTTC. The gene calls are TRBV10-3 and TRBJ1-2; 7 positions match TRBD1. CDR3 length: 13 amino acids. Looked up from germline, CDR1 is ENHRY and CDR2 is SYGVKD. With 2 bases clipped from V and 3 bases from J, the junction kept 0 bases outside the gene matches.

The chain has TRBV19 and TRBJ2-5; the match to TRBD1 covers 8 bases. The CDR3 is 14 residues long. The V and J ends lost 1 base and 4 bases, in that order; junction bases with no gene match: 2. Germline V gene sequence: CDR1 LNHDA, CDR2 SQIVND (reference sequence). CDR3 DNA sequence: TGTGCCAGTAGTATAGCAGGGGGCGCAGAGACCCAGTACTTC. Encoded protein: CASSIAGGAETQYF.

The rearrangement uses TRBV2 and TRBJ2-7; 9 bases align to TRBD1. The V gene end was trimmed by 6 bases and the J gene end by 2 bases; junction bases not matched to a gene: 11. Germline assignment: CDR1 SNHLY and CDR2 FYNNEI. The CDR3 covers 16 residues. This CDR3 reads CASRTVGTGRTYEQYF. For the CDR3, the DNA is TGTGCCAGCAGGACCGTCGGGACAGGGAGAACCTACGAGCAGTACTTC.

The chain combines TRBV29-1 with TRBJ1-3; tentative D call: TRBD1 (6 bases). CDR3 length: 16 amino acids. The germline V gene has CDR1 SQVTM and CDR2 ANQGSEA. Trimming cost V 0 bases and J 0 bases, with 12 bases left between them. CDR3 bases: TGCAGCGTTGAAGATGGGGGGGCGAGCTCTGGAAACACCATATATTTT. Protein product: CSVEDGGASSGNTIYF.

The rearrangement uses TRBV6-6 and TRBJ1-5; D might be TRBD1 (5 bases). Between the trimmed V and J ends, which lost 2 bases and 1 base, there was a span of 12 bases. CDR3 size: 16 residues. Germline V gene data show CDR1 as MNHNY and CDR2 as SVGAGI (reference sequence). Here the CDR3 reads CASSYAGVQSNQPQHF. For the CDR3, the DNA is TGTGCCAGCAGTTACGCGGGGGTCCAGAGCAATCAGCCCCAGCATTTT.

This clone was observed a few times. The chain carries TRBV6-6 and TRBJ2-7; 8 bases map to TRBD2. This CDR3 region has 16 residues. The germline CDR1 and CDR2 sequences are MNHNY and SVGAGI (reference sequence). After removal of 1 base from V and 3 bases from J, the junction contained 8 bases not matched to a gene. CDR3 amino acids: CASSYLAGGPNYEQYF. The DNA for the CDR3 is TGTGCCAGCAGTTACTTGGCGGGAGGCCCTAACTACGAGCAGTACTTC.

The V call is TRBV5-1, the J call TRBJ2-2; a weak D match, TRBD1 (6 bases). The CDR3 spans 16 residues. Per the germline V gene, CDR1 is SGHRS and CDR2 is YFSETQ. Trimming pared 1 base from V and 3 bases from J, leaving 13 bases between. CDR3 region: CASSLSGRGDTGELFF. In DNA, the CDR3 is TGCGCCAGCAGCTTGTCGGGCAGGGGTGACACCGGGGAGCTGTTTTTT.

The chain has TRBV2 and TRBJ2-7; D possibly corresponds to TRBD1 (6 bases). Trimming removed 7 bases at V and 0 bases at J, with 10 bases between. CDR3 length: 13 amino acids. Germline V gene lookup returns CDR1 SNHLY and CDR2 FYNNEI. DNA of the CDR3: TGTGCCAGCACTGGGACATTCTCCTACGAGCAGTACTTC. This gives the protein CASTGTFSYEQYF.

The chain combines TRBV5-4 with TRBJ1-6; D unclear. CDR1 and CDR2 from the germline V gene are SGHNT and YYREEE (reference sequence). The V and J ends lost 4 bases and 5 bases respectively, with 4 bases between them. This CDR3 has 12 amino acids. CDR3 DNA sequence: TGTGCCAGCAGCCGCGATAATTCACCCCTCCACTTT. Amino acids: CASSRDNSPLHF.